This T cell receptor (beta chain) was profiled in a study of blood T cell repertoires in COVID-19. Looking at the study overall: In each case, the material was cDNA or gDNA derived from T cells, B-cell-depleted T cells, or PBMCs.

The method was immunoSEQ multiplex PCR; TCRdb's version includes in-frame clones alone and lacks a portion of them. The sample has 160,000 or so clones; over 70% are singletons. Germline loops: CDR1 SGHAT, CDR2 FQNNGV. Trimming cost V 2 bases and J 6 bases, with 17 bases left between them. This CDR3 is 17 amino acids long. This clonotype was sampled from a woman in her sixties or seventies who had recovered from COVID-19. This chain connects TRBV11-2 to TRBJ1-6, with D tentatively TRBD1 (5 bases). The sample taken for sequencing was PBMCs or T cells enriched from blood (not recorded which). CDR3 coding DNA: TGTGCCAGCAGCTTATCGCGGGGGTTAGTGGTTAATTCACCCCTCCACTTT. This encodes CASSLSRGLVVNSPLHF. The full variable domain, in which reference TRBV11-2 and TRBJ1-6 provide the parts outside the CDR3, is EAGVAQSPRYKIIEKRQSVAFWCNPISGHATLYWYQQILGQGPKLLIQFQNNGVVDDSQLPKDRFSAERLKGVDSTLKIQPAKLEDSAVYLCASSLSRGLVVNSPLHFGNGTRLTVT.